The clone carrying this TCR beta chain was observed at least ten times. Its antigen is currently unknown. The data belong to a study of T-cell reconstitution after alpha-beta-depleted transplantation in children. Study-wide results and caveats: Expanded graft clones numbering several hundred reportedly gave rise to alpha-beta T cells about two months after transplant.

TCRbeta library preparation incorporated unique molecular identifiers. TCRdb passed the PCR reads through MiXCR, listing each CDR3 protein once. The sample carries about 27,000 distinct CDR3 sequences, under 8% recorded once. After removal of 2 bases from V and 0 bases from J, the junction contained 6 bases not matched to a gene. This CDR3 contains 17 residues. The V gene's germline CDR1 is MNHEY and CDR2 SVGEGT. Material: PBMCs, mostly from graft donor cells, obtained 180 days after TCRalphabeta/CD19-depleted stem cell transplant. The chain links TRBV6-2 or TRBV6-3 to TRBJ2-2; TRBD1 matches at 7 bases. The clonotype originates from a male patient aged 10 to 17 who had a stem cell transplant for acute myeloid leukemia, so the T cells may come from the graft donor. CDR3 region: CASSYKRGQANTGELFF. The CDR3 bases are TGTGCCAGCAGTTACAAAAGGGGGCAGGCGAACACCGGGGAGCTGTTTTTT.